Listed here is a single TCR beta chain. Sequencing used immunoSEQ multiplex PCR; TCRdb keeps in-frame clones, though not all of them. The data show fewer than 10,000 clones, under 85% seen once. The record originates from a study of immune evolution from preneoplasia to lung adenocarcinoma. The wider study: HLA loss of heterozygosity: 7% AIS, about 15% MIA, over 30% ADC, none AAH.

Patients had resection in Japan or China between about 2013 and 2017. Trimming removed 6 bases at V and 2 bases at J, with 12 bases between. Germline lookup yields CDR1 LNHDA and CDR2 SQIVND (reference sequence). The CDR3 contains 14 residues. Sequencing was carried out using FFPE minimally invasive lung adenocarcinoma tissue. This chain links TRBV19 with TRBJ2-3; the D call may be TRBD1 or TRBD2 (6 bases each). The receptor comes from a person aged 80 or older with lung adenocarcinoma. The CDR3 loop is CASSQGTFTDTQYF. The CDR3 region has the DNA TGTGCCAGTAGCCAGGGGACTTTCACAGATACGCAGTATTTT.